The 11 T cell receptor beta chains below were found in one sample sequenced in a study of cytotoxic CD8 clonotypes in ibrutinib-treated CLL. Profiling relied on immunoSEQ multiplex PCR, and the TCRdb table lists in-frame clones only, not all of them. This table holds approximately 140,000 clones, more than 85% found once. The source was PBMCs, collected after 12 months of ibrutinib treatment. These receptors all come from a human donor with chronic lymphocytic leukemia.

In this sample, this clone turned up once. The V and J genes are TRBV28 and TRBJ2-1, with 10 bases matching TRBD1. The CDR3 is 18 amino acids. Germline CDR1 reads MDHEN; CDR2 reads SYDVKM. V was pared by 3 bases and J by 7 bases, with 15 bases of the junction left unmatched. The CDR3 DNA reads as TGTGCCAGCAGTTTCGACAGCCCCAGACAGGGGGCTTGGAATGAGCAGTTCTTC. Its protein product is CASSFDSPRQGAWNEQFF. Using reference TRBV28 and TRBJ2-1 for the parts outside the CDR3, the full variable domain is DVKVTQSSRYLVKRTGEKVFLECVQDMDHENMFWYRQDPGLGLRLIYFSYDVKMKEKGDIPEGYSVSREKKERFSLILESASTNQTSMYLCASSFDSPRQGAWNEQFFGPGTRLTVL.

The chain has TRBV5-1 and TRBJ2-2; TRBD2 is a possible D gene (6 bases). Deletions cut 4 bases from V and 6 bases from J, with 16 bases between. CDR1 SGHRS and CDR2 YFSETQ come from the germline V gene. This CDR3 region has 15 residues. The CDR3 loop reads CASSREMYRAGELFF. The CDR3 coding sequence is TGCGCCAGCAGCCGGGAGATGTATCGGGCCGGGGAGCTGTTTTTT.

The rearrangement uses TRBV6-4 and TRBJ2-5; 10 positions agree with TRBD1. The CDR3 is 17 residues long. CDR1 MRHNA and CDR2 SNTAGT come from the germline V gene. The V gene end was trimmed by 6 bases and the J gene end by 1 base; junction bases not matched to a gene: 11. The CDR3 loop is CASREIRGQGIQETQYF. The CDR3 DNA follows: TGTGCCAGCAGAGAGATACGGGGACAGGGGATCCAAGAGACCCAGTACTTC.

This chain joins TRBV7-2 and TRBJ2-2, with D tentatively TRBD1 (6 bases). V lost 11 bases, J lost 3 bases, and 16 bases lay in between. The germline V gene has CDR1 SGHTA and CDR2 FQGNSA. The CDR3 is 14 amino acids. This CDR3 is CAGGTGQHTGELFF. The CDR3 DNA reads as TGTGCCGGGGGAACTGGACAGCACACCGGGGAGCTGTTTTTT. Full variable domain (outside the CDR3, taken from reference TRBV7-2 and TRBJ2-2): GAGVSQSPSNKVTEKGKDVELRCDPISGHTALYWYRQSLGQGLEFLIYFQGNSAPDKSGLPSDRFSAERTGGSVSTLTIQRTQQEDSAVYLCAGGTGQHTGELFFGEGSRLTVL.

This chain uses TRBV27 with TRBJ2-1, with D perhaps TRBD2 (7 bases). The CDR3 has 17 amino acids. V dropped 5 bases and J dropped 3 bases, with 20 bases sitting between them. From germline, CDR1 is MNHEY and CDR2 SMNVEV (reference sequence). The CDR3 DNA reads as TGTGCCAGCAGTAGGGAGGGAGGGGGAGTGATCTACAATGAGCAGTTCTTC. It translates to CASSREGGGVIYNEQFF.

V is TRBV25-1 and J is TRBJ1-2; D remains ambiguous. This CDR3 contains 12 residues. The germline V gene encodes CDR1 MGHDK and CDR2 SYGVNS. The ends were cut back, 2 bases at V and 4 bases at J, with 5 bases in the middle. CDR3 coding DNA: TGTGCCAGCAGTGAACAGATCTATGGCTACACCTTC. The encoded protein is CASSEQIYGYTF.

The chain carries TRBV19 and TRBJ1-3; D gene ambiguous. This CDR3 has 15 amino acids. Germline V CDR1 and CDR2: LNHDA, SQIVND (reference sequence). V lost 3 bases and J 0 bases, leaving 9 bases between the germline ends. The CDR3 sequence is CASSISNPSGNTIYF. The DNA for the CDR3 is TGTGCCAGTAGTATCTCCAATCCCTCTGGAAACACCATATATTTT.

The chain is built from TRBV6-5 and TRBJ2-5; TRBD1 is a possible D gene (5 bases). Germline loops: CDR1 MNHEY, CDR2 SVGAGI. Trimming pared 5 bases from V and 3 bases from J, leaving 10 bases between. The CDR3 is 13 residues long. The CDR3 is CASSKQGEETQYF. The CDR3 DNA reads as TGTGCCAGCAGTAAGCAAGGGGAAGAGACCCAGTACTTC.

A single count supports this clone. Other DNA sequences in the same sample also yield this CDR3. The chain links TRBV6-5 to TRBJ2-7; 10 nucleotides line up with TRBD1. Germline CDR1 MNHEY, CDR2 SVGAGI. This CDR3 spans 14 amino acids. V was pared by 6 bases and J by 1 base, with 3 bases of the junction left unmatched. DNA for the CDR3: TGTGCCAGCAGCCCGGGACAGGGGTCCTACGAGCAGTACTTC. Its protein is CASSPGQGSYEQYF.

The rearrangement joins TRBV6-4 to TRBJ2-5, with 7 bases lining up with TRBD1. The CDR3 contains 15 residues. CDR1 and CDR2 (germline): MRHNA, SNTAGT. The ends lost 5 bases at V and 4 bases at J; junction bases unmatched: 10. The CDR3, as DNA: TGTGCCAGCAGTAAGACAGGGTCTGGGGTAGAGACCCAGTACTTC. This gives the protein CASSKTGSGVETQYF.

The V gene is TRBV4-2, the J gene TRBJ1-2; D gene uncertain. Trimming cost V 3 bases and J 6 bases, with 20 bases left between them. The CDR3 loop spans 16 amino acids. From germline, CDR1 is LGHNA and CDR2 YNFKEQ. Here the CDR3 DNA reads TGTGCCAGCAGCCAGGTCCAGGAGCGAGCTCTGGATGGCTACACCTTC. Encoded protein: CASSQVQERALDGYTF.